These 28 T cell receptor beta chains originate from one sample sequenced in a study of Ad26.COV2.S vaccination and SARS-CoV-2 variants. Assay: immunoSEQ multiplex PCR; the TCRdb copy retains only in-frame clones and omits some. The sample has fewer than 500,000 clones; 80% to 95% are singletons. Specified treatment: some 20 received Ad26.COV2.S at low or high dose, single or two shots; 5 received placebo; per-sample allocation not given. Sampling took place 63 days after the first vaccine or placebo injection. The material sequenced was peripheral blood, taken in a trial of Ad26.COV2.S vaccine versus placebo. The receptors shown here come from a person between 18 and 65 years old who received the Ad26.COV2.S COVID-19 vaccine or a placebo.

This clone is a singleton in its sample. This chain connects TRBV27 to TRBJ2-1; 10 bases align to TRBD1. The V and J ends lost 5 bases and 5 bases, in that order; junction bases with no gene match: 6. This CDR3 is built from 15 residues. CDR1 MNHEY and CDR2 SMNVEV come from the germline V gene (reference sequence). In nucleotides, the CDR3 is TGTGCCAGCAGTGCGGGACAGGGGAAGGACAATGAGCAGTTCTTC. This sequence encodes CASSAGQGKDNEQFF.

This chain joins TRBV3-1 (or the pseudogene TRBV3-2) and TRBJ2-1; 10 bases are shared with TRBD2. CDR3 size: 21 residues. The germline gives CDR1 LGHDT, CDR2 YNNKEL (reference sequence). V shed 1 base, J shed 6 bases, and the junction held 21 bases outside the gene matches. The CDR3 spells CASSQGVIESGRAMASNEQFF. The CDR3 DNA reads TGTGCCAGCAGCCAAGGAGTTATCGAAAGCGGGAGGGCGATGGCCTCCAATGAGCAGTTCTTC.

The V call is TRBV29-1, the J call TRBJ1-2, with D perhaps matching TRBD1 (6 bases). Per germline, CDR1 SQVTM and CDR2 ANQGSEA. This CDR3 spans 14 amino acids. The ends were cut back, 4 bases at V and 1 base at J, with 13 bases in the middle. The CDR3 DNA sequence: TGCAGCGTTGGCGATCACAGGGTTAACTATGGCTACACCTTC. Protein sequence: CSVGDHRVNYGYTF.

The table lists this clone with a few counts. The rearrangement links TRBV11-2 to TRBJ1-4, with 7 bases matching TRBD1. The V segment lost 0 bases and the J segment 10 bases; nucleotides outside the gene matches: 2. Germline V gene sequence: CDR1 SGHAT, CDR2 FQNNGV. The CDR3 is made up of 13 amino acids. CDR3 sequence: CASSLDRGGKLFF. For the CDR3, the DNA is TGTGCCAGCAGCTTAGACAGGGGGGGAAAACTGTTTTTT.

This clone was detected a few times. The rearrangement uses TRBV7-9 and TRBJ1-6; D is undetermined. With 2 bases removed from V and 10 bases from J, the gap between germline ends came to 6 bases. This CDR3 is 12 amino acids long. The V gene's germline CDR1 is SEHNR and CDR2 FQNEAQ (reference sequence). CDR3 amino acids: CASSLLASPLHF. CDR3 nucleotide sequence: TGTGCCAGCAGCTTACTGGCCTCACCCCTCCACTTT.

This clone was observed a single time. The J gene is TRBJ2-1, the V gene TRBV3-1 (or the pseudogene TRBV3-2); D remains unclear. CDR1 is LGHDT, CDR2 YNNKEL, per germline (reference sequence). V was cut by 4 bases and J by 0 bases, with 13 bases left in between. The CDR3 covers 16 residues. The DNA for the CDR3 is TGTGCCAGCAGCCCTGAAATTCCCAGCTCCTACAATGAGCAGTTCTTC. Translation: CASSPEIPSSYNEQFF.

This chain joins TRBV9 and TRBJ1-2, with D possibly being TRBD1 (5 bases). Germline V lookup: CDR1 SGDLS, CDR2 YYNGEE. Trimming removed 3 bases from V and 6 bases from J, with 12 bases in between. The CDR3 has 13 amino acids. The CDR3 protein is CASSGRGWDGYTF. CDR3 coding DNA: TGTGCCAGCAGCGGTAGGGGCTGGGATGGCTACACCTTC. Full variable domain (outside the CDR3, taken from reference TRBV9 and TRBJ1-2): DSGVTQTPKHLITATGQRVTLRCSPRSGDLSVYWYQQSLDQGLQFLIQYYNGEERAKGNILERFSAQQFPDLHSELNLSSLELGDSALYFCASSGRGWDGYTFGSGTRLTVV.

The chain links TRBV27 to TRBJ2-3; 7 bases are shared with TRBD1. V was clipped by 5 bases and J by 6 bases; unmatched bases: 5. Looked up from germline, CDR1 is MNHEY and CDR2 is SMNVEV (reference sequence). The CDR3 is 13 residues long. CDR3 DNA: TGTGCCAGCAGTCCGACAGGGATGGATACGCAGTATTTT. Its translation is CASSPTGMDTQYF.

The table lists this clone with a count of one. This chain links TRBV4-2 with TRBJ2-2; TRBD2 might be the D (6 bases). CDR3 length: 13 residues. The ends were cut back, 4 bases at V and 6 bases at J, with 9 bases in the middle. CDR1 and CDR2 from the germline V gene are LGHNA and YNFKEQ. The CDR3 sequence is CASSPGTPGELFF. The CDR3 DNA is TGTGCCAGCAGCCCAGGGACTCCCGGGGAGCTGTTTTTT.

This clone was counted a single time. This chain uses TRBV28 with TRBJ2-2, with TRBD1 matching 8 bases. In germline, CDR1 is MDHEN, CDR2 SYDVKM. The ends lost 8 bases at V and 5 bases at J; junction bases unmatched: 10. CDR3 size: 15 residues. The CDR3 is CASSTQGAGTGELFF. DNA for the CDR3: TGTGCCAGCTCGACCCAGGGGGCAGGGACCGGGGAGCTGTTTTTT.

The CDR3 reads CASSQDRWGTQETQYF. DNA of the CDR3: TGCGCCAGCAGCCAAGATAGGTGGGGAACCCAAGAGACCCAGTACTTC. The chain couples TRBV4-3 to TRBJ2-5; no clear D gene. Per germline, CDR1 LGHNA and CDR2 YSLEER. This CDR3 is built from 16 residues. V was cut by 0 bases and J by 1 base, with 12 bases left in between.

This chain connects TRBV6-5 to TRBJ2-4; tentatively, D is TRBD1 or TRBD2 (6 bases each). Trimming cost V 6 bases and J 1 base, with 13 bases left between them. Germline V gene sequence: CDR1 MNHEY, CDR2 SVGAGI. This CDR3 has 15 amino acids. CDR3 nucleotide sequence: TGTGCCAGCAGATGGGGGGCAACGGCCAAAAACATTCAGTACTTC. Its protein is CASRWGATAKNIQYF.

This clone was seen a single time. The rearrangement joins TRBV30 to TRBJ1-6; a weak D match, TRBD1 (6 bases). The CDR3 spans 16 residues. The germline CDR1 and CDR2 sequences are GTSNPN and SVGIG (reference sequence). V was shortened by 0 bases and J by 7 bases, with 16 bases between the two germline ends. The CDR3 DNA reads as TGTGCCTGGAGTGTACAGGGATCTGTGGCCAATTCACCCCTCCACTTT. It yields the protein CAWSVQGSVANSPLHF.

The chain joins TRBV10-3 to TRBJ1-2, with D unresolved. This CDR3 comprises 13 residues. The germline V and J ends were trimmed by 5 bases and 5 bases, with 12 bases remaining between them. Looked up from germline, CDR1 is ENHRY and CDR2 is SYGVKD. The CDR3 region is CAISKLSSYGYTF. CDR3 nucleotides: TGTGCCATCAGTAAGTTGTCCAGTTATGGCTACACCTTC.

The chain combines TRBV12-5 with TRBJ2-1; 10 bases match TRBD2. Germline V gene lookup returns CDR1 LGHNT and CDR2 FRNRAP. J was trimmed by 5 bases and V by 7 bases; bases with no gene match: 8. The CDR3 consists of 15 residues. The CDR3 is CASAPGTSGNNEQFF. DNA for the CDR3: TGTGCTAGTGCCCCCGGCACTAGCGGGAACAATGAGCAGTTCTTC.

This chain connects TRBV11-2 to TRBJ2-1; D is unresolved. Germline V gene data show CDR1 as SGHAT and CDR2 as FQNNGV. The V gene lost 5 bases and the J gene lost 5 bases, with 10 bases spanning the gap. This CDR3 spans 13 amino acids. CDR3 loop: CASSLSYHNEQFF. The CDR3 nucleotides read TGTGCCAGCAGCCTCTCGTACCACAATGAGCAGTTCTTC.

This clone was counted once. The gene calls are TRBV7-9 and TRBJ2-1; unclear D gene. This CDR3 spans 13 amino acids. Germline V CDR1 and CDR2: SEHNR, FQNEAQ (reference sequence). V was trimmed by 5 bases and J by 5 bases, leaving 10 bases between them. The chain's CDR3 is CASSQDKDNEQFF. CDR3 bases: TGTGCCAGCAGCCAAGACAAGGACAATGAGCAGTTCTTC.

The V gene is TRBV7-2, the J gene TRBJ2-1, with 11 bases identical to TRBD2. The CDR3 runs 15 residues. J gave up 6 bases and V 5 bases, and 6 bases lay outside the gene matches. The germline V gene encodes CDR1 SGHTA and CDR2 FQGNSA. The CDR3 protein is CASSAGLAAANEQFF. The CDR3 nucleotides are TGTGCCAGCAGCGCGGGACTAGCGGCGGCCAATGAGCAGTTCTTC.

This clone was found once. V is TRBV24-1 and J is TRBJ1-5; D may be TRBD1 (5 bases). This CDR3 comprises 13 residues. V was cut by 5 bases and J by 6 bases, with 10 bases left in between. Germline loops: CDR1 KGHDR, CDR2 SFDVKD. CDR3: CATSAGVGQPQHF. CDR3 nucleotides: TGTGCCACCAGTGCGGGGGTAGGTCAGCCCCAGCATTTT.

The chain couples TRBV11-3 to TRBJ1-3; TRBD1 might be the D (5 bases). V lost 0 bases, J lost 2 bases, and 17 bases lay in between. The CDR3 has 18 residues. Germline CDR1 is SGHNT and CDR2 is YENEEA. The CDR3 spells CASSLETVGRPAGNTIYF. The CDR3 DNA reads as TGTGCCAGCAGCTTAGAGACAGTGGGGCGGCCAGCTGGAAACACCATATATTTT.

The genes are TRBV7-9 and TRBJ2-1, with 7 bases lining up with TRBD1. CDR3 size: 13 residues. With V trimmed by 11 bases and J by 1 base, 5 bases remained unmatched. The germline CDR1 and CDR2 sequences are SEHNR and FQNEAQ (reference sequence). CDR3 nucleotide sequence: TGTGCCTGGAACAGGGGATCCTACAATGAGCAGTTCTTC. Its protein product is CAWNRGSYNEQFF.

The genes are TRBV10-3 and TRBJ2-7; D might be TRBD1 (6 bases). Germline CDR1 ENHRY, CDR2 SYGVKD. The CDR3 has 15 residues. Trimming left V 6 bases short and J 4 bases short, with 19 bases between. For the CDR3, the DNA is TGTGCCATCAGATACGCAGGGCTAGGGGGTTACGAGCAGTACTTC. Its protein is CAIRYAGLGGYEQYF.

The chain combines TRBV7-6 with TRBJ1-5; no firm D call. Germline lookup yields CDR1 SGHVS and CDR2 FNYEAQ. The CDR3 length is 15 residues. With 1 base removed from V and 3 bases from J, the gap between germline ends came to 10 bases. The CDR3 DNA sequence: TGTGCCAGCAGCTTAGTGGAGGGTATCAATCAGCCCCAGCATTTT. Its translation: CASSLVEGINQPQHF.

This chain uses TRBV5-4 with TRBJ1-3; D might be TRBD1 (5 bases). This CDR3 spans 12 amino acids. V dropped 4 bases and J dropped 7 bases, with 9 bases sitting between them. Germline V gene lookup returns CDR1 SGHNT and CDR2 YYREEE (reference sequence). The CDR3 DNA reads as TGTGCCAGCAGCAGGGGAGGGAACACCATATATTTT. This codes for CASSRGGNTIYF.

This chain uses TRBV15 with TRBJ2-2; no reliable D call. V lost 1 base to trimming and J lost 1 base, with 4 bases between them. The CDR3 has 14 residues. Germline CDR1 is LNHNV and CDR2 is YYDKDF (reference sequence). The CDR3 nucleotides read TGTGCCACCAGCAGAGGAGGGAACACCGGGGAGCTGTTTTTT. Translating gives CATSRGGNTGELFF. The whole variable domain, remainder taken from reference TRBV15 and TRBJ2-2, is DAMVIQNPRYQVTQFGKPVTLSCSQTLNHNVMYWYQQKSSQAPKLLFHYYDKDFNNEADTPDNFQSRRPNTSFCFLDIRSPGLGDTAMYLCATSRGGNTGELFFGEGSRLTVL.

This clone came up once. J is TRBJ2-2 and V is TRBV19, with 7 bases that match TRBD2. Germline loops: CDR1 LNHDA, CDR2 SQIVND (reference sequence). CDR3 length equals 14 residues. Germline trimming cut 7 bases from V and 1 base from J; bases unmatched to any gene: 3. DNA for the CDR3: TGTGCCAGTATGGCTAGCGGGAACACCGGGGAGCTGTTTTTT. Protein: CASMASGNTGELFF.

The chain employs TRBV5-6 and TRBJ2-5; 9 positions agree with TRBD1. The germline gives CDR1 SGHDT, CDR2 YYEEEE. V lost 0 bases to trimming and J lost 4 bases; unmatched junction nucleotides: 13. This CDR3 has 18 amino acids. CDR3 nucleotides: TGTGCCAGCAGCTTGGCGGGAAGGACAGGGGTAGGTGGAGAGACCCAGTACTTC. Its protein product is CASSLAGRTGVGGETQYF.

The gene calls are TRBV15 and TRBJ2-4; 10 positions match TRBD1. CDR1 is LNHNV and CDR2 is YYDKDF in the germline V gene (reference sequence). This CDR3 has 20 amino acids. V lost 1 base to trimming and J lost 0 bases; unmatched junction nucleotides: 12. CDR3 sequence (DNA): TGTGCCACCAGCAGAGTGGCGGGACAGGGGCCCCGACTAGCCAAAAACATTCAGTACTTC. Its translation is CATSRVAGQGPRLAKNIQYF.